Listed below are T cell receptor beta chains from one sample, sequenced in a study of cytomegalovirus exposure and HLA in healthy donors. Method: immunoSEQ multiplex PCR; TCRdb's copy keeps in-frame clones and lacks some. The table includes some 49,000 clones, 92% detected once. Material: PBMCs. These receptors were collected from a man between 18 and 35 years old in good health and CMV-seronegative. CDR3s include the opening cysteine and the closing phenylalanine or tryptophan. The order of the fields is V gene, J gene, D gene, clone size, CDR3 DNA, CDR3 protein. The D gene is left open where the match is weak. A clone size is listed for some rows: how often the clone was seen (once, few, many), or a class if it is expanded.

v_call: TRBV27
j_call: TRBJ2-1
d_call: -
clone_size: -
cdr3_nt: TGTGCCAGCAGTTTATCCTGGCGGGAACATTACAATGAGCAGTTCTTC
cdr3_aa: CASSLSWREHYNEQFF

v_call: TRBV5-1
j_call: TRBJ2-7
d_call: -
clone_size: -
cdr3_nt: TGCGCCAGCAGCTTGGCCGGTTCAGGGAATACCTACGAGCAGTACTTC
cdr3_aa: CASSLAGSGNTYEQYF

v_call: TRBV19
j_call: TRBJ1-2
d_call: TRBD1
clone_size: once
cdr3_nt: TGTGCCAGTAGTATTATAGGGGACAGGTCCTATGGCTACACCTTC
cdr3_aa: CASSIIGDRSYGYTF

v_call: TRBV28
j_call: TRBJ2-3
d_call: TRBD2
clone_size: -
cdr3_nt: TGTGCCAGCAGTTCAGTAGCGGGAGGAAGAGCAGATACGCAGTATTTT
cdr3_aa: CASSSVAGGRADTQYF

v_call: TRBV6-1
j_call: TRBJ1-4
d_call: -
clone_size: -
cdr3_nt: TGTGCCAGCAGTATTTCGGCCTTGGAGGAAAAACTGTTTTTT
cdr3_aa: CASSISALEEKLFF

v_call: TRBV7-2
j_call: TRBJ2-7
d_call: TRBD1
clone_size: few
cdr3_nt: TGTGCCAGCAGGGGGAACAGGGGGAGCTACGAGCAGTACTTC
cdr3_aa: CASRGNRGSYEQYF

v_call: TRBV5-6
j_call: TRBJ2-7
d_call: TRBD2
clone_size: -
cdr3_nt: TGTGCCAGCAGCCCGGTCGGGGGGGCGCAGTACTTC
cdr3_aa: CASSPVGGAQYF

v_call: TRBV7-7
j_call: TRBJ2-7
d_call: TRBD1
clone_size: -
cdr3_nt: TGTGCCAGCAGCCCCGGGACAGGGAGCGCCTACGAGCAGTACTTC
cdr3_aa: CASSPGTGSAYEQYF

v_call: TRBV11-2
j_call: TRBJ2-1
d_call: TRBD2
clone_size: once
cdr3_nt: TGTGCCAGCAGCTTATACCTAACGGGAGGGTACAATGAGCAGTTCTTC
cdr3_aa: CASSLYLTGGYNEQFF

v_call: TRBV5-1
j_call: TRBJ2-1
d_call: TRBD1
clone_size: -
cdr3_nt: TGCGCCAGCAGCTTGGAACCGACAGGGGGCGATAAGCAGTTCTTC
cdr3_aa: CASSLEPTGGDKQFF

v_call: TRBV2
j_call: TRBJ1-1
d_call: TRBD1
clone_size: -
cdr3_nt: TGTGCCAGCAGTGGTCGGCCAGGGGGCCCGAACACTGAAGCTTTCTTT
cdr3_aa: CASSGRPGGPNTEAFF

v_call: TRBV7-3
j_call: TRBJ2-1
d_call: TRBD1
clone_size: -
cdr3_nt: TGTGCCAGCAGCTTAACGGGTACAGGGACAGGGCAGTTCTTC
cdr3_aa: CASSLTGTGTGQFF

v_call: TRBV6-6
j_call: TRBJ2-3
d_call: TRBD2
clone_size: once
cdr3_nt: TGTGCCAGCAGCAGACTAGCGGGAGGGCCAGATACGCAGTATTTT
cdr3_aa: CASSRLAGGPDTQYF

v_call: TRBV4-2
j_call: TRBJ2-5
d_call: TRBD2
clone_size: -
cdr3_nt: TGTGCCAGCAGCCAAGATTTGTCGGGCGGAGGGAGGGGCTTGAGAGAGACCCAGTACTTC
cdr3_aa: CASSQDLSGGGRGLRETQYF

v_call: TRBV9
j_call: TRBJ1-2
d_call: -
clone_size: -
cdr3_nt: TGTGCCAGCAGCGTAGCGGTGGGGGGTTCCTATGGCTACACCTTC
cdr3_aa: CASSVAVGGSYGYTF

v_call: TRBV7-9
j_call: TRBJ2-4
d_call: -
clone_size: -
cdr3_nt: TGTGCCAGCAGCTCCCCAGGGAATCTAGCCAAAAACATTCAGTACTTC
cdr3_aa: CASSSPGNLAKNIQYF